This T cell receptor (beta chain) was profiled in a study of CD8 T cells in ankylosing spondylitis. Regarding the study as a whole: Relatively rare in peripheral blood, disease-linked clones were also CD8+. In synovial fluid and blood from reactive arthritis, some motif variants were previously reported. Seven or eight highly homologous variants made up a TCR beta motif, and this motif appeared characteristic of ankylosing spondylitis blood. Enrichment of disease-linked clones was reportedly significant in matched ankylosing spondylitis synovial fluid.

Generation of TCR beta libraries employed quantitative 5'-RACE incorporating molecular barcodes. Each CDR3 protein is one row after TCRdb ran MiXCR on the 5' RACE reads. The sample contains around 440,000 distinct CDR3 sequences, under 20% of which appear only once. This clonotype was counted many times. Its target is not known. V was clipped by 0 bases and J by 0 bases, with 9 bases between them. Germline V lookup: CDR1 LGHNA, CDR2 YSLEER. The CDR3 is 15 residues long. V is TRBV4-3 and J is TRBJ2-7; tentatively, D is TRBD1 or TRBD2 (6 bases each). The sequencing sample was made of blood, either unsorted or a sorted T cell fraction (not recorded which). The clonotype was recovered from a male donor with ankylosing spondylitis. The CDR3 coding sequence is TGCGCCAGCAGCCAAGAGGGGGGCTTCTCCTACGAGCAGTACTTC. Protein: CASSQEGGFSYEQYF.